This entry concerns a single TCR beta chain. Its target is unknown. CDR1 is LNHDA and CDR2 is SQIVND in the germline V gene (reference sequence). Losses at the gene ends were 5 bases for V and 5 bases for J; bases not matched to a gene: 10. The CDR3 has 15 residues. This record comes from a study of cytomegalovirus exposure and HLA in healthy donors. Study observations and caveats: Links to common viral pathogens appeared, in a later analysis, for several of the most significant clusters. A prior analysis recorded that most TCR beta V segments were productive about 90% or about 30% of the time. The listing of 150 to 200 TCR beta chains classed them as cytomegalovirus-associated. TRBV6-2, TRBV6-3 and other indistinguishable V segments were excluded.

PCR was performed using 60 Vbeta and 13 Jbeta primers. The data were produced by immunoSEQ multiplex PCR, yet TCRdb's version contains in-frame clones alone and is incomplete. This table holds 150,000 to 200,000 clones, 84% found once. The rearrangement uses TRBV19 and TRBJ1-1; TRBD1 agrees at 8 bases. This receptor was taken from a man in his late teens or twenties in good health and CMV-seronegative. Specimen: PBMCs. The CDR3 is CASSLGQGGKTEAFF. The CDR3 coding sequence is TGTGCCAGTAGTTTAGGACAGGGTGGTAAAACTGAAGCTTTCTTT.